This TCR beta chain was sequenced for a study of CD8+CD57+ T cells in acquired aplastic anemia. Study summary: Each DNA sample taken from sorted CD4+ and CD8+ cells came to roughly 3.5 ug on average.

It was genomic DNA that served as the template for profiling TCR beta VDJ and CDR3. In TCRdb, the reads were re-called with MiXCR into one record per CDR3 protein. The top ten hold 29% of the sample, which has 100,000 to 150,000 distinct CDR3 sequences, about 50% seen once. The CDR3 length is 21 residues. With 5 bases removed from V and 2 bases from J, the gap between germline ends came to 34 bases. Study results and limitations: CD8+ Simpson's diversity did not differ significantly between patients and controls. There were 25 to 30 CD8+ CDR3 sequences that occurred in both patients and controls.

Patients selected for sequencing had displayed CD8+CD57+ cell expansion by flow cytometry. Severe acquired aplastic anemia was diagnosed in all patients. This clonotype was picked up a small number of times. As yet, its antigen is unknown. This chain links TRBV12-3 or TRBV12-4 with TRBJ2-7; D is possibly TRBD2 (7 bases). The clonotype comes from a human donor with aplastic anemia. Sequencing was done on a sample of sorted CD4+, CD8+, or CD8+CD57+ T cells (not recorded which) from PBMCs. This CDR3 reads CASSSPPGTRLGGLEPYEQYF. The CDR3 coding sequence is TGTGCCAGCAGTAGCCCCCCGGGCACCCGACTGGGGGGGCTTGAGCCCTACGAGCAGTACTTC.